This T cell receptor (beta chain) was recovered during a study of blood T cell repertoires in COVID-19. Methods used by the authors: Reference gene primer amplification gave nucleated cell count estimates. The method was immunoSEQ multiplex PCR; TCRdb's version includes in-frame clones alone and lacks a portion of them. The V and J calls and clone size were taken over from that table, and D and trimming were inferred from the DNA. The sample consists of approximately 100,000 clones, 91% of them appearing once. This clone was seen more than once but under ten times. V was trimmed by 0 bases and J by 3 bases, leaving 13 bases between them. The CDR3 has 16 amino acids. The V gene's germline CDR1 is SGHDT and CDR2 YYEEEE.

This sequence originates from a middle-aged man with acute or convalescent COVID-19. The chain carries TRBV5-6 and TRBJ1-3; D not resolved. Input material: peripheral blood. In DNA form, the CDR3 reads TGTGCCAGCAGCTTGGATCCTGGACTAGGTGGAAACACCATATATTTT. Its translation: CASSLDPGLGGNTIYF.